Shown below are 32 T cell receptor beta chains from a single sample sequenced in a study of cytomegalovirus exposure and HLA in healthy donors. Sequenced by immunoSEQ multiplex PCR; TCRdb stores in-frame clones only, minus some. The sample shows roughly 100,000 clones, about 87% of them seen only once. Sequenced input: PBMCs. All receptors derive from a woman aged 18 to 35 in good health and CMV-seropositive.

This rearrangement joins TRBV10-3 to TRBJ1-2; 11 bases map to TRBD1. V dropped 3 bases and J dropped 4; count of bases not matched to a gene: 1. This CDR3 contains 14 residues. Germline-derived CDR1 and CDR2 are ENHRY and SYGVKD. This chain's CDR3 is CAISEGTGGYGYTF. The CDR3 bases are TGTGCCATCAGTGAAGGGACAGGGGGCTATGGCTACACCTTC.

This clone was seen only a few times. The rearrangement uses TRBV2 and TRBJ2-2, with 8 bases that match TRBD2. Losses at the gene ends were 6 bases for V and 0 bases for J; bases not matched to a gene: 3. The CDR3 length is 15 residues. Germline CDR1 reads SNHLY; CDR2 reads FYNNEI. CDR3 in DNA: TGTGCCAGCAGGCTGCGGGGGGCGAACACCGGGGAGCTGTTTTTT. Its protein product is CASRLRGANTGELFF.

This clone has only a few counts. V usage is TRBV2 and J usage is TRBJ1-5; no definite D call. Germline values: CDR1 SNHLY, CDR2 FYNNEI. The CDR3 spans 13 residues. V lost 5 bases to trimming and J lost 5 bases, with 10 bases between them. DNA for the CDR3: TGTGCCAGCAGTTCTCAGGCCGATCAGCCCCAGCATTTT. Translated: CASSSQADQPQHF.

The genes are TRBV27 and TRBJ2-4; D is unclear. The length of the CDR3 is 12 residues. CDR1 MNHEY and CDR2 SMNVEV come from the germline V gene (reference sequence). V dropped 7 bases and J dropped 0 bases, with 4 bases sitting between them. The CDR3 is CASTGAKNIQYF. In DNA, the CDR3 is TGTGCCAGCACAGGAGCCAAAAACATTCAGTACTTC.

The chain combines TRBV7-2 with TRBJ1-4, with D possibly matching TRBD1 (6 bases). The CDR3 runs to 14 residues. CDR1 SGHTA and CDR2 FQGNSA come from the germline V gene. The V and J ends lost 6 bases and 1 base respectively, with 9 bases between them. CDR3 protein: CASRPGVTNEKLFF. In DNA form, the CDR3 reads TGTGCCAGCAGACCAGGGGTAACTAATGAAAAACTGTTTTTT.

V and J are TRBV7-8 and TRBJ1-1; D might be TRBD1 (5 bases). The V end was cut by 3 bases, the J end by 8 bases, with 7 bases between. CDR3 length: 11 residues. Germline V lookup: CDR1 SGHVS, CDR2 FQNEAQ. The CDR3 loop reads CASSFSGEAFF. In nucleotides, the CDR3 is TGTGCCAGCAGCTTTTCAGGGGAAGCTTTCTTT. Drawing the rest from reference TRBV7-8 and TRBJ1-1, the complete variable domain is GAGVSQSPRYKVAKRGQDVALRCDPISGHVSLFWYQQALGQGPEFLTYFQNEAQLDKSGLPSDRFFAERPEGSVSTLKIQRTQQEDSAVYLCASSFSGEAFFGQGTRLTVV.

V is TRBV2 and J is TRBJ1-1; D not certain. Looked up from germline, CDR1 is SNHLY and CDR2 is FYNNEI. V was clipped by 6 bases and J by 3 bases, with 5 bases between them. The CDR3 consists of 11 residues. CDR3 nucleotides: TGTGCCAGCAGCTATGACACTGAAGCTTTCTTT. Its translation: CASSYDTEAFF.

The chain uses TRBV5-4 and TRBJ1-1, with 11 positions matching TRBD1. The trim removed 2 bases at V and 4 bases at J, leaving 4 bases unmatched. In germline, CDR1 is SGHNT, CDR2 YYREEE (reference sequence). The CDR3 has 15 residues. CDR3: CASSFRDRGITEAFF. The CDR3 nucleotides are TGTGCCAGCAGCTTTCGGGACAGGGGGATCACTGAAGCTTTCTTT.

V gene TRBV27 combines with J gene TRBJ2-7; D is perhaps TRBD1 (5 bases). The CDR3 extends over 14 amino acids. Trimming removed 4 bases from V and 5 bases from J, with 15 bases in between. Looked up from germline, CDR1 is MNHEY and CDR2 is SMNVEV (reference sequence). CDR3 DNA sequence: TGTGCCAGCAGTTCCGCGCCTCTAGGGGACGAGCAGTACTTC. This encodes CASSSAPLGDEQYF.

The CDR3: CASSAAYSNQPQHF. The CDR3, as DNA: TGTGCCAGCAGTGCAGCGTATAGCAATCAGCCCCAGCATTTT. The chain is built from TRBV6-1 and TRBJ1-5; D uncertain. There are 14 residues in the CDR3. CDR1 is MNHNS, CDR2 SASEGT, per germline. Between the trimmed V and J ends, which lost 4 bases and 0 bases, there was a span of 7 bases.

The V and J genes are TRBV7-9 and TRBJ1-1; D gene unclear. Germline V gene lookup returns CDR1 SEHNR and CDR2 FQNEAQ (reference sequence). This CDR3 has 11 amino acids. Trimming pared 5 bases from V and 5 bases from J, leaving 6 bases between. CDR3 loop: CASSPRTEAFF. The DNA of the CDR3 is TGTGCCAGCAGCCCCCGGACTGAAGCTTTCTTT.

The chain carries TRBV7-2 and TRBJ1-4; 9 bases agree with TRBD1. Trimming cost V 4 bases and J 8 bases; bases outside gene matches: 5. Germline V gene data show CDR1 as SGHTA and CDR2 as FQGNSA. The CDR3 totals 14 residues. The CDR3 DNA sequence: TGTGCCAGCAGCTCGGACAGGGGAGAGGAAAAACTGTTTTTT. The encoded protein is CASSSDRGEEKLFF. The variable domain in full, with the rest retrieved from reference TRBV7-2 and TRBJ1-4, is GAGVSQSPSNKVTEKGKDVELRCDPISGHTALYWYRQSLGQGLEFLIYFQGNSAPDKSGLPSDRFSAERTGGSVSTLTIQRTQQEDSAVYLCASSSDRGEEKLFFGSGTQLSVL.

The CDR3 nucleotides are TGTGCCAGCTCTCCGACTAGAGGCCAAGAGACCCAGTACTTC. Translating gives CASSPTRGQETQYF. The J gene is TRBJ2-5, the V gene TRBV18; the D gene is possibly TRBD2 (6 bases). This CDR3 has 14 residues. The germline CDR1 and CDR2 sequences are KGHSH and LQKENI. The V end lost 6 bases, the J end lost 1 base, and 12 bases lay between the germline ends.

This clone was picked up a small number of times. V and J are TRBV7-9 and TRBJ1-2; D perhaps matches TRBD1 (5 bases). CDR1 is SEHNR and CDR2 is FQNEAQ in the germline V gene (reference sequence). The CDR3 consists of 15 residues. The germline V and J ends were trimmed by 7 bases and 4 bases, with 19 bases remaining between them. CDR3 bases: TGTGCCAGCAACGTCTTCGACAGTCCCCTCTATGGCTACACCTTC. It is translated as CASNVFDSPLYGYTF.

The genes are TRBV5-6 and TRBJ2-3, with 8 bases that match TRBD1. V was clipped by 5 bases and J by 3 bases; unmatched bases: 11. The CDR3 covers 16 residues. Looked up from germline, CDR1 is SGHDT and CDR2 is YYEEEE. DNA for the CDR3: TGTGCCAGCAGTCTGGGAGGACAGGGTTGGACAGATACGCAGTATTTT. Protein product: CASSLGGQGWTDTQYF.

The genes are TRBV6-6 and TRBJ2-5, with 10 bases identical to TRBD1. The CDR3 runs to 15 residues. With 4 bases clipped from V and 5 bases from J, the junction kept 7 bases outside the gene matches. The V gene's germline CDR1 is MNHNY and CDR2 SVGAGI (reference sequence). CDR3 in amino acids: CASSSDDRGRETQYF. The CDR3 DNA reads as TGTGCCAGCAGTTCCGACGACAGGGGGCGTGAGACCCAGTACTTC.

This rearrangement joins TRBV5-4 to TRBJ2-1; 9 bases are a match to TRBD2. In germline, CDR1 is SGHNT, CDR2 YYREEE (reference sequence). V trimming: 0 bases; J trimming: 7 bases; junction bases outside the gene matches: 8. This CDR3 spans 16 amino acids. The CDR3 nucleotides are TGTGCCAGCAGCTTGGCCGTGCGGGGGGGCCCGAATGAGCAGTTCTTC. Translation: CASSLAVRGGPNEQFF.

V gene TRBV7-8 combines with J gene TRBJ2-7, with D possibly being TRBD2 (6 bases). This CDR3 has 14 amino acids. Germline CDR1 reads SGHVS; CDR2 reads FQNEAQ. The ends were cut back, 4 bases at V and 3 bases at J, with 13 bases in the middle. CDR3 amino acids: CASSWRREGYEQYV. CDR3 nucleotides: TGTGCCAGCAGCTGGAGGAGGGAAGGCTACGAGCAGTACGTC.

J is TRBJ1-4 and V is TRBV7-2; 7 bases are a match to TRBD1. CDR3 size: 16 residues. V shed 2 bases, J shed 7 bases, and the junction held 10 bases outside the gene matches. Germline V gene data show CDR1 as SGHTA and CDR2 as FQGNSA. CDR3 in amino acids: CASSLPKTGWGEKLFF. As DNA, the CDR3 is TGTGCCAGCAGCTTACCTAAGACAGGGTGGGGTGAAAAACTGTTTTTT.

The table lists this clone with a few counts. Other nucleotide sequences from this sample produce the same CDR3. The chain has TRBV9 and TRBJ1-1, with a tentative D call TRBD1 (5 bases). The CDR3 runs 13 residues. Per germline, CDR1 SGDLS and CDR2 YYNGEE. V was shortened by 0 bases and J by 5 bases, with 8 bases between the two germline ends. The CDR3 nucleotides read TGTGCCAGCAGCGTAGACGGGGGAACTGAAGCTTTCTTT. Translated, it gives CASSVDGGTEAFF.

CDR3: CASSWGDSGLFYEQYF. The CDR3 nucleotides read TGTGCCAGCAGTTGGGGGGACAGCGGACTATTCTACGAGCAGTACTTC. The gene calls are TRBV28 and TRBJ2-7; a weak D match, TRBD1 (7 bases). With 4 bases removed from V and 3 bases from J, the gap between germline ends came to 19 bases. Germline V CDR1 and CDR2: MDHEN, SYDVKM. This CDR3 spans 16 amino acids.

This clone was found a few times. The V gene is TRBV4-3, the J gene TRBJ1-2; TRBD1 is a possible D gene (5 bases). CDR1 and CDR2 (germline): LGHNA, YSLEER. V was shortened by 0 bases and J by 1 base, with 15 bases between the two germline ends. The CDR3 is 17 residues long. The CDR3 nucleotides read TGCGCCAGCAGCCAAGAATTTACAGGCAGCGTTAACTATGGCTACACCTTC. It yields the protein CASSQEFTGSVNYGYTF.

This clone was picked up a small number of times. The chain uses TRBV19 and TRBJ1-6, with no clear D. CDR1 is LNHDA, CDR2 SQIVND, per germline (reference sequence). The length of the CDR3 is 15 residues. V was cut by 5 bases and J by 4 bases, with 12 bases left in between. The CDR3 sequence: CASSPDSFYNSPLHF. CDR3 nucleotide sequence: TGTGCCAGTAGTCCGGACTCCTTTTATAATTCACCCCTCCACTTT.

V is TRBV9 and J is TRBJ1-1; TRBD1 is a possible D gene (5 bases). This CDR3 spans 13 amino acids. V lost 4 bases and J 4 bases, leaving 11 bases between the germline ends. Germline V gene lookup returns CDR1 SGDLS and CDR2 YYNGEE. The DNA of the CDR3 is TGTGCCAGCAGCTCAAGACAGAGCACTGAAGCTTTCTTT. Amino acids: CASSSRQSTEAFF.

The genes are TRBV9 and TRBJ2-5; 7 bases fit TRBD2. The germline V gene has CDR1 SGDLS and CDR2 YYNGEE. The CDR3 contains 15 residues. J was trimmed by 1 base and V by 0 bases; bases with no gene match: 3. DNA of the CDR3: TGTGCCAGCAGCGTAGAGGGCGGGGGCCAAGAGACCCAGTACTTC. Translation gives CASSVEGGGQETQYF.

This chain connects TRBV2 to TRBJ2-7; 9 positions match TRBD1. V dropped 6 bases and J dropped 4; count of bases not matched to a gene: 19. This CDR3 is 18 amino acids long. Germline CDR1 SNHLY, CDR2 FYNNEI. For the CDR3, the DNA is TGTGCCAGCAGCGCAAACAGGGGGCGCACCGCAGGGTTGTACGAGCAGTACTTC. This gives the protein CASSANRGRTAGLYEQYF.

The rearrangement uses TRBV25-1 and TRBJ1-1; tentative D call: TRBD1 (6 bases). This CDR3 comprises 13 residues. V was pared by 4 bases and J by 4 bases, with 10 bases between. In germline, CDR1 is MGHDK, CDR2 SYGVNS. The CDR3 sequence: CASSVQGPTEAFF. CDR3 coding DNA: TGTGCCAGCAGTGTTCAGGGGCCCACTGAAGCTTTCTTT.

There are a few counts of this clone. V gene TRBV10-3 combines with J gene TRBJ2-7; 11 nucleotides match TRBD1. Looked up from germline, CDR1 is ENHRY and CDR2 is SYGVKD. The CDR3 is made up of 14 amino acids. J lost 0 bases, V lost 6 bases, and 1 base had no gene match. As DNA, the CDR3 is TGTGCCATCAGCGGGACAGGGGGCTCCTACGAGCAGTACGTC. Its translation is CAISGTGGSYEQYV.

This clone was recorded once. The V gene is TRBV20-1, the J gene TRBJ1-2; maybe TRBD1 (5 bases). This CDR3 contains 10 residues. V gave up 6 bases and J gave up 12 bases, with 14 bases separating them. Germline assignment: CDR1 DFQATT and CDR2 SNEGSKA (reference sequence). Here the CDR3 DNA reads TGCAGTGCCCTACCTCGGGGGGACACCTTC. Protein product: CSALPRGDTF.

This chain uses TRBV4-1 with TRBJ1-2; possible D gene TRBD1, 6 bases. CDR1 is MGHRA, CDR2 YSYEKL, per germline. The V gene lost 4 bases and the J gene lost 5 bases, with 26 bases spanning the gap. The CDR3 covers 18 residues. Here the CDR3 reads CASSPRGGRGSPEYGYTF. The CDR3, as DNA: TGCGCCAGCAGCCCAAGGGGGGGCAGGGGAAGTCCGGAATATGGCTACACCTTC.

The genes are TRBV11-2 and TRBJ2-3; D not certain. V lost 3 bases and J 2 bases, leaving 6 bases between the germline ends. The CDR3 length is 13 residues. Germline V lookup: CDR1 SGHAT, CDR2 FQNNGV. The chain's CDR3 is CASSFTNTDTQYF. Here the CDR3 DNA reads TGTGCCAGCAGCTTTACTAACACAGATACGCAGTATTTT.

The V call is TRBV19, the J call TRBJ1-2, with 7 bases that match TRBD1. Germline assignment: CDR1 LNHDA and CDR2 SQIVND (reference sequence). The V gene end was trimmed by 6 bases and the J gene end by 4 bases; junction bases not matched to a gene: 8. This CDR3 spans 14 amino acids. As DNA, the CDR3 is TGTGCCAGTAGCACTTTTACAGGGGCCTATGGCTACACCTTC. This gives the protein CASSTFTGAYGYTF.